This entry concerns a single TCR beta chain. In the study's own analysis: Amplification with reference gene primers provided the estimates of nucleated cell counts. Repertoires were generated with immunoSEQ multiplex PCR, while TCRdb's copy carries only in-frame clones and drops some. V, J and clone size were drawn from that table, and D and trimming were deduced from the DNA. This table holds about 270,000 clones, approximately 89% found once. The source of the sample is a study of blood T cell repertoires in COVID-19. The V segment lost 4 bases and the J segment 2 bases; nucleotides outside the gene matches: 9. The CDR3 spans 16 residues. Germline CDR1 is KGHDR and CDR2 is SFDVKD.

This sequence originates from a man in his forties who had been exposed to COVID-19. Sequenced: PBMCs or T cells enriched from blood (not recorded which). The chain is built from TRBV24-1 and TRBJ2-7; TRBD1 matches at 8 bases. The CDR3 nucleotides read TGTGCCACCAGTGAGGCAGGGGGCCTATCGCCCTACGAGCAGTACTTC. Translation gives CATSEAGGLSPYEQYF.